This T cell receptor beta chain was obtained from a study of T cells in localized non-small cell lung cancer. The study, taken as a whole, reports: Appearance in adjacent lung was seen for a median about 60 of the top 100 tumor clones. Uninvolved adjacent lung had more T cell clonality than any other tissue, topping tumor. A denser population of T cells in blood accompanied longer overall survival. Analysis by sequencing included only one tumor region, so heterogeneity remains possible.

Points on this clone: Its matching antigen is unknown.

Clones were read by immunoSEQ multiplex PCR, and TCRdb kept only the in-frame ones, dropping some. The repertoire holds tens of thousands of clones, with 85% to 90% as singletons. The sample was PBMCs, taken before any cancer treatment. This receptor was obtained from a female donor with stage II lung adenocarcinoma.

CDR3 sequence reads: CASSSSATYEQYF. Written as DNA, the CDR3 is TGTGCCAGCAGCTCCTCAGCTACCTACGAGCAGTACTTC. The chain carries TRBV11-2 and TRBJ2-7; D is ambiguous. This CDR3 has 13 residues. The V and J ends lost 4 bases and 2 bases respectively, with 9 bases between them. Germline V CDR1 and CDR2: SGHAT, FQNNGV. Filled out from reference TRBV11-2 and TRBJ2-7, the complete variable domain reads EAGVAQSPRYKIIEKRQSVAFWCNPISGHATLYWYQQILGQGPKLLIQFQNNGVVDDSQLPKDRFSAERLKGVDSTLKIQPAKLEDSAVYLCASSSSATYEQYFGPGTRLTVT.